Presented here are 15 T cell receptor beta chains from one specimen sequenced in a study of blood T cell repertoires in COVID-19. Clones were sequenced by immunoSEQ multiplex PCR, and TCRdb holds only the in-frame ones, with some missing. The data contain roughly 50,000 clones, roughly 89% of them seen just once; the ten biggest clones take up under 15%. Material: peripheral blood. The receptors originated from an elderly man with acute or convalescent COVID-19.

The chain links TRBV7-9 to TRBJ2-5, with D hard to call. The ends were cut back, 4 bases at V and 5 bases at J, with 5 bases in the middle. CDR3 length equals 11 residues. CDR1 and CDR2 from the germline V gene are SEHNR and FQNEAQ (reference sequence). CDR3 bases: TGTGCCAGCAGCTCCTACGAGACCCAGTACTTC. It yields the protein CASSSYETQYF.

The chain uses TRBV18 and TRBJ1-5, with unresolved D. The CDR3 is made up of 12 amino acids. CDR1 is KGHSH, CDR2 LQKENI, per germline. Trimming removed 5 bases from V and 7 bases from J, with 9 bases in between. The CDR3 here is CASSGREQPQHF. The CDR3 DNA reads TGTGCCAGCTCAGGGCGGGAACAGCCCCAGCATTTT.

The chain is built from TRBV6-5 and TRBJ1-1; the D gene is possibly TRBD1 (5 bases). This CDR3 contains 14 residues. CDR1 MNHEY and CDR2 SVGAGI come from the germline V gene. Trimming cost V 6 bases and J 4 bases, with 15 bases left between them. CDR3 nucleotide sequence: TGTGCCAGCAGCCGGGGCGGGGGGTTCACTGAAGCTTTCTTT. Protein: CASSRGGGFTEAFF.

The chain carries TRBV6-5 and TRBJ1-1; 9 bases are a match to TRBD1. Trimming took 6 bases from V and 5 from J; bases not matched to a gene: 7. This CDR3 has 14 amino acids. Germline-derived CDR1 and CDR2 are MNHEY and SVGAGI. Written as DNA, the CDR3 is TGTGCCAGCAGACGACAGGGGGAGAGAACTGAAGCTTTCTTT. Protein sequence: CASRRQGERTEAFF.

This clone was detected once. Here the CDR3 omits its conserved ending phenylalanine or tryptophan, so a read error is the likely source. It is unclear where the CDR3 begins or ends on the DNA, so no DNA is shown, and the CDR3 is as TCRdb lists it. The rearrangement links TRBV25-1 to TRBJ2-7; TRBD1, as called in the table, went unchecked against the DNA. CDR1 is MGHDK and CDR2 is SYGVNS in the germline V gene. The CDR3 spans 12 residues, counting both ends. The CDR3 is CASSDTGAIYRL.

The J gene is TRBJ2-3, the V gene TRBV6-1; D is ambiguous. Germline-derived CDR1 and CDR2 are MNHNS and SASEGT. The CDR3 sequence is 12 residues long. V lost 2 bases to trimming and J lost 10 bases, with 10 bases between them. Here the CDR3 reads CASSEMSRSQYF. CDR3 coding DNA: TGTGCCAGCAGTGAAATGAGTAGATCGCAGTATTTT.

The CDR3 here is CASSQDATAGGYTF. The CDR3, as DNA: TGTGCCAGCAGCCAAGATGCGACGGCGGGTGGCTACACCTTC. The chain couples TRBV3-1 (or the pseudogene TRBV3-2) to TRBJ1-2; D gene unclear. The CDR3 has 14 residues. Germline assignment: CDR1 LGHDT and CDR2 YNNKEL (reference sequence). V dropped 0 bases and J dropped 7 bases, with 12 bases sitting between them.

The rearrangement links TRBV4-2 to TRBJ1-1; D gene ambiguous. V gave up 0 bases and J gave up 1 base, with 6 bases separating them. The CDR3 is 14 amino acids. Germline values: CDR1 LGHNA, CDR2 YNFKEQ. CDR3 nucleotides: TGTGCCAGCAGCCAAGATGCAGGGAACACTGAAGCTTTCTTT. Translating it yields CASSQDAGNTEAFF.

The V call is TRBV11-2, the J call TRBJ2-4, with 8 nucleotides matching TRBD1. The CDR3 is made up of 16 amino acids. The ends lost 4 bases at V and 7 bases at J; junction bases unmatched: 12. Germline assignment: CDR1 SGHAT and CDR2 FQNNGV. CDR3 bases: TGTGCCAGCAGCTCCGGGGGACAGGCTGAGGCTAACATTCAGTACTTC. Protein: CASSSGGQAEANIQYF.

The genes are TRBV5-6 and TRBJ1-1; D is possibly TRBD1 (6 bases). Germline CDR1 SGHDT, CDR2 YYEEEE. V shed 7 bases and J shed 3 bases, with 16 bases lying between them. This CDR3 is built from 14 residues. This CDR3 reads CASYHSRGYTEAFF. CDR3 bases: TGTGCCAGCTATCACTCTAGGGGGTACACTGAAGCTTTCTTT.

The chain links TRBV5-8 to TRBJ1-1; 7 nucleotides line up with TRBD1. This CDR3 is 15 amino acids long. V trimming: 1 base; J trimming: 2 bases; junction bases outside the gene matches: 5. Germline values: CDR1 SGHTS, CDR2 YDEGEE. DNA for the CDR3: TGTGCCAGCAGCTTGAGTAGGGGGCGAAACACTGAAGCTTTCTTT. Translating it yields CASSLSRGRNTEAFF.

The rearrangement links TRBV15 to TRBJ1-3; no clear D gene. V shed 0 bases and J shed 3 bases, with 9 bases lying between them. Germline loops: CDR1 LNHNV, CDR2 YYDKDF (reference sequence). The CDR3 has 15 amino acids. The CDR3 region is CATSRESGVGNTIYF. DNA of the CDR3: TGTGCCACCAGCAGAGAGTCCGGGGTTGGAAACACCATATATTTT.

The V and J genes are TRBV5-1 and TRBJ2-2; no definite D call. The CDR3 has 13 residues. V lost 0 bases and J lost 7, with 7 bases in between. Germline lookup yields CDR1 SGHRS and CDR2 YFSETQ. The CDR3 region has the DNA TGCGCCAGCAGCTTGGTGGCGGACGGGGAGCTGTTTTTT. Its translation is CASSLVADGELFF.

V gene TRBV6-5 combines with J gene TRBJ1-1, with D unresolved. CDR1 is MNHEY, CDR2 SVGAGI, per germline. The length of the CDR3 is 14 residues. Trimming stripped 0 bases from V and 5 bases from J, with 10 bases between. CDR3 protein: CASSYSGGRTEAFF. The CDR3 DNA reads TGTGCCAGCAGTTACTCGGGAGGGAGGACTGAAGCTTTCTTT.

This chain links TRBV6-6 with TRBJ2-7; 8 positions match TRBD1. Germline trimming cut 6 bases from V and 5 bases from J; bases unmatched to any gene: 9. This CDR3 has 14 amino acids. CDR1 MNHNY and CDR2 SVGAGI come from the germline V gene (reference sequence). The CDR3, as DNA: TGTGCCAGCAGGGATCAGGGGGCGCATCACGAGCAGTACTTC. Protein: CASRDQGAHHEQYF.